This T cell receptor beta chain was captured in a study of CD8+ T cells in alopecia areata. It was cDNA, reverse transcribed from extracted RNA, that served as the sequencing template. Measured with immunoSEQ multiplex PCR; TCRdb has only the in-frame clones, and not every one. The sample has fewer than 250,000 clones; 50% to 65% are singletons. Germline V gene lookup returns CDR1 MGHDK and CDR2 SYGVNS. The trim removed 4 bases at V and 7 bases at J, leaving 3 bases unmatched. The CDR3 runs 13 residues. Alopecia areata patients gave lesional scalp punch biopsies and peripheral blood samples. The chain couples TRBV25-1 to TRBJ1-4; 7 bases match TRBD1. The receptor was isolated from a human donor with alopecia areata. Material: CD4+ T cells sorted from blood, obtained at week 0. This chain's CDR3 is CASSAGGTEKLFF. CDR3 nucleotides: TGTGCCAGCAGTGCAGGGGGGACTGAAAAACTGTTTTTT.